This T cell receptor (beta chain) is from a study of T-cell reconstitution after alpha-beta-depleted transplantation in children. TCRbeta library construction was performed incorporating unique molecular identifiers. Each CDR3 protein gets one entry after TCRdb re-called the PCR reads with MiXCR. The sample includes some 550,000 distinct CDR3 sequences, about 18% of them seen just once. The CDR3 has 15 residues. Trimming cost V 5 bases and J 3 bases; bases outside gene matches: 11. Germline V lookup: CDR1 SGHRS, CDR2 YFSETQ. The V call is TRBV5-1, the J call TRBJ2-7; 7 bases align to TRBD2. This sample comprised PBMCs from the stem cell graft donor, obtained from the stem cell graft. This sequence originates from a human donor who donated a stem cell graft to a child with acute lymphoblastic leukemia. As DNA, the CDR3 is TGCGCCAGCAGGGAATTTATGGCGGGAGACTACGAGCAGTACTTC. Protein: CASREFMAGDYEQYF.